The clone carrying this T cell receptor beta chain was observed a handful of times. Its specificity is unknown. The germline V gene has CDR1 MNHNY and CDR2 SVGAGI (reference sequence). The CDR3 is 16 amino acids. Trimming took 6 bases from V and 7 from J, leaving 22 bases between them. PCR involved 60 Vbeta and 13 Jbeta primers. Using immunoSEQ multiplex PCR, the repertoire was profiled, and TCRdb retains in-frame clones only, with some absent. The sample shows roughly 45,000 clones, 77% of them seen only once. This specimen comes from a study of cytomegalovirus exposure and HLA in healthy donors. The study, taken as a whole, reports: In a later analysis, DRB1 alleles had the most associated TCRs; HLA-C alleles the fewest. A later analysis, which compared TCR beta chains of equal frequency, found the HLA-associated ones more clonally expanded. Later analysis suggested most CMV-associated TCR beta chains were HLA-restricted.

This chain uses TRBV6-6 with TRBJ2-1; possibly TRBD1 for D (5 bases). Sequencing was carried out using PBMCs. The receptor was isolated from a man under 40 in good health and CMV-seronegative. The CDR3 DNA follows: TGTGCCAGCAGAGCCGTAGGCCAGGGTGAAGGTAATGAGCAGTTCTTC. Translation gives CASRAVGQGEGNEQFF.